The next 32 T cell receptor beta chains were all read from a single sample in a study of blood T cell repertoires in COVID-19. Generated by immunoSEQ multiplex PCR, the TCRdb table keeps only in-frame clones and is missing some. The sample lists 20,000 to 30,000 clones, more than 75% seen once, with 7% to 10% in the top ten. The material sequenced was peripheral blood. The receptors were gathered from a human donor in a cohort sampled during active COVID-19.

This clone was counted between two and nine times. In nucleotides, the CDR3 is TGTGCCAGTCAGCCAGGGTACGGTTCACCCCTCCACTTT. This translates into CASQPGYGSPLHF. The J gene is TRBJ1-6, the V gene TRBV11-1; D is possibly TRBD1 (5 bases). This CDR3 is 13 amino acids long. The V gene lost 9 bases and the J gene lost 9 bases, with 15 bases spanning the gap. Germline values: CDR1 SGHAT, CDR2 FQDESV (reference sequence).

In DNA, the CDR3 is TGCGCCAGCAGGGAGGCCGGGGAGACCCAGTACTTC. It encodes CASREAGETQYF. This chain joins TRBV5-1 and TRBJ2-5; D perhaps matches TRBD2 (5 bases). Germline CDR1 reads SGHRS; CDR2 reads YFSETQ. This CDR3 is built from 12 residues. Between the trimmed V and J ends, which lost 5 bases and 5 bases, there was a span of 10 bases. The full variable domain, completed using reference TRBV5-1 and TRBJ2-5, is KAGVTQTPRYLIKTRGQQVTLSCSPISGHRSVSWYQQTPGQGLQFLFEYFSETQRNKGNFPGRFSGRQFSNSRSEMNVSTLELGDSALYLCASREAGETQYFGPGTRLLVL.

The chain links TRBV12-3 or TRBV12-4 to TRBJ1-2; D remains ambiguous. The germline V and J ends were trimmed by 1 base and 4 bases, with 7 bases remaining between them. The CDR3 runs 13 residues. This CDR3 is CASSLGESYGYTF. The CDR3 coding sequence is TGTGCCAGCAGTTTAGGGGAGAGCTATGGCTACACCTTC.

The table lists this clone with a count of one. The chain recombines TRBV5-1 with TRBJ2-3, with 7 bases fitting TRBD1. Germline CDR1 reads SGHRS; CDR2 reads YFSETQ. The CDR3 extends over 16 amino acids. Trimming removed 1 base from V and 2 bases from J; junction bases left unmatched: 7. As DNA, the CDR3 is TGCGCCAGCAGCTTGATGGAAGGGGGCGTCACAGATACGCAGTATTTT. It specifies CASSLMEGGVTDTQYF.

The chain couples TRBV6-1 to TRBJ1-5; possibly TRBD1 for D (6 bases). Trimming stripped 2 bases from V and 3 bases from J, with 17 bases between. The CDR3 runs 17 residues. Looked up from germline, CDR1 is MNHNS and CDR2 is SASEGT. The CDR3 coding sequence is TGTGCCAGCAGTGAAATAATTGGGGGCCGAGCCAATCAGCCCCAGCATTTT. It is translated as CASSEIIGGRANQPQHF.

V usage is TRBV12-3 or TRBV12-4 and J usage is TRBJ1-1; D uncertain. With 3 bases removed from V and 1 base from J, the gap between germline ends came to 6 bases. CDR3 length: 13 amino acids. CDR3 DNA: TGTGCCAGCAGTTTCCAGGCGAACACTGAAGCTTTCTTT. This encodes CASSFQANTEAFF.

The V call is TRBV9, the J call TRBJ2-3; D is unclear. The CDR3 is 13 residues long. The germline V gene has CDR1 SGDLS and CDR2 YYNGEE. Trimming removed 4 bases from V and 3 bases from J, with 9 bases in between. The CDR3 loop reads CASSPQITDTQYF. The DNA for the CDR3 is TGTGCCAGCAGCCCCCAAATTACAGATACGCAGTATTTT.

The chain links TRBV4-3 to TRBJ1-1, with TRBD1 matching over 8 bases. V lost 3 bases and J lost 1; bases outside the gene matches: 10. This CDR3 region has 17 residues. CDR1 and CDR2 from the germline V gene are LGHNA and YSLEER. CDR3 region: CASSHYGGQGPNTEAFF. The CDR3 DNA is TGCGCCAGCAGCCATTACGGCGGACAGGGCCCGAACACTGAAGCTTTCTTT.

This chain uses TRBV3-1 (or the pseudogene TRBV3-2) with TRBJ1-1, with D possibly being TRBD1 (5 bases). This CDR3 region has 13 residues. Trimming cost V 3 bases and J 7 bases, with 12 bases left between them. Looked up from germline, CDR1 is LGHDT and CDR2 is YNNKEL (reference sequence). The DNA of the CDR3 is TGTGCCAGCAGCCACCTCGGGGGGAATGAAGCTTTCTTT. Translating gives CASSHLGGNEAFF.

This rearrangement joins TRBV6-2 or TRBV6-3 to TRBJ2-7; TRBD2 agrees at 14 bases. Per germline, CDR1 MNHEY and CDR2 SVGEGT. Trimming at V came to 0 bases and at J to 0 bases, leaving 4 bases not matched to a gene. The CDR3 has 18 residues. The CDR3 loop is CASSYSTSGRALSYEQYF. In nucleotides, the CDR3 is TGTGCCAGCAGTTACTCGACTAGCGGGAGGGCCCTCTCCTACGAGCAGTACTTC.

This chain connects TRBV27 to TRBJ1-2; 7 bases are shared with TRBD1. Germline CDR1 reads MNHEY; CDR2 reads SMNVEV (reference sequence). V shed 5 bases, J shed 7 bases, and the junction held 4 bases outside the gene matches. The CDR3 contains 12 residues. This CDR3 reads CASSPSGGGYTF. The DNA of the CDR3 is TGTGCCAGCAGTCCATCAGGGGGTGGCTACACCTTC.

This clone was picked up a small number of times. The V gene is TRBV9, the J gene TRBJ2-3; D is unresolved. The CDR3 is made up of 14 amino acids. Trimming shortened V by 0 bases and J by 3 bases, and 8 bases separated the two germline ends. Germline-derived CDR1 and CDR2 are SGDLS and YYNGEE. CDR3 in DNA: TGTGCCAGCAGCGTAGACGGTAGTACAGATACGCAGTATTTT. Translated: CASSVDGSTDTQYF.

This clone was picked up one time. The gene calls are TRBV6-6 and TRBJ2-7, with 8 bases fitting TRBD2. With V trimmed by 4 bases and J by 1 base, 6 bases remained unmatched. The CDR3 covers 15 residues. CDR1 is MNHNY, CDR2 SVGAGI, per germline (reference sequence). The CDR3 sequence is CASSSGLAASYEQYF. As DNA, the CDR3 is TGTGCCAGCAGTTCCGGACTAGCAGCATCCTACGAGCAGTACTTC.

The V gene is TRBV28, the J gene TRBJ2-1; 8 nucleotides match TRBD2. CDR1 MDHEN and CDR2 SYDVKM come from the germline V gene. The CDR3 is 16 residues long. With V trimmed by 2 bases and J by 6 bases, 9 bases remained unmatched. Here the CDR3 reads CASSLVASGSRNEQFF. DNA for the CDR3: TGTGCCAGCAGTTTAGTTGCGAGCGGGAGCCGCAATGAGCAGTTCTTC.

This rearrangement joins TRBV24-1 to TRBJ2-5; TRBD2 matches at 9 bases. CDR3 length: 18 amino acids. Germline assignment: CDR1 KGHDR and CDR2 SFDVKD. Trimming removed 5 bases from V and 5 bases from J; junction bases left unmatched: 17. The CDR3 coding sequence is TGTGCCACCAGTGCTGGGATCGGGACTAGCCGTTTCCGTGAGACCCAGTACTTC. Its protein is CATSAGIGTSRFRETQYF.

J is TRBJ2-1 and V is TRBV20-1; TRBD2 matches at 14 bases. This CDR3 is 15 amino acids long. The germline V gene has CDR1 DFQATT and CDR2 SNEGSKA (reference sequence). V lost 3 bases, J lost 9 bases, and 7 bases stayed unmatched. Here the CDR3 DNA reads TGCAGTGCTAGTGGGGGACTAGCGGGAGTGTTTGAGCAGTTCTTC. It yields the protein CSASGGLAGVFEQFF.

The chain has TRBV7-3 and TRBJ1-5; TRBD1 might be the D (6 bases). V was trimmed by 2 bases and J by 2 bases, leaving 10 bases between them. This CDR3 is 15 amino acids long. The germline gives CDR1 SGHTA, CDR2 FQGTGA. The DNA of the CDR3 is TGTGCCAGCAGCTTACCAGGGGACGGCAATCAGCCCCAGCATTTT. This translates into CASSLPGDGNQPQHF.

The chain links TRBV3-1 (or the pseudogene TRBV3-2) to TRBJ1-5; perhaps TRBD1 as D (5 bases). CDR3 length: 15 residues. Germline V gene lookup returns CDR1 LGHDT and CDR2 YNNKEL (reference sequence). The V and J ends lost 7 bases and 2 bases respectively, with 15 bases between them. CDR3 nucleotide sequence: TGTGCCAGCAAGACTAGGGGCGAAGGCAATCAGCCCCAGCATTTT. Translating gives CASKTRGEGNQPQHF.

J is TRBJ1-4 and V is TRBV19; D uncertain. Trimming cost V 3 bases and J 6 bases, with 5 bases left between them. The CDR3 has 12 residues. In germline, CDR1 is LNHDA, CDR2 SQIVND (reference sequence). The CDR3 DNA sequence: TGTGCCAGTAGTATTGGCTATGAAAAACTGTTTTTT. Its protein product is CASSIGYEKLFF.

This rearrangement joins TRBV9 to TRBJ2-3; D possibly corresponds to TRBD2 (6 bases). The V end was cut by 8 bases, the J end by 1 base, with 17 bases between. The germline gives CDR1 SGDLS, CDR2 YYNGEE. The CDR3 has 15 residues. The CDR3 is CASNRGGAGTDTQYF. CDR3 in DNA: TGTGCCAGTAATAGAGGAGGGGCCGGCACAGATACGCAGTATTTT.

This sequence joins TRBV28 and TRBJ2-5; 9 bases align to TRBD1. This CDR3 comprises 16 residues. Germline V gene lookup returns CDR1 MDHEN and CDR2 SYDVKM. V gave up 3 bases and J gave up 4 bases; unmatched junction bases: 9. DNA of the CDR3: TGTGCCAGCAGTTTCCGAGGGACAGGGAGCCCAGAGACCCAGTACTTC. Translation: CASSFRGTGSPETQYF. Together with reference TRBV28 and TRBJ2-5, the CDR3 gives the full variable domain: DVKVTQSSRYLVKRTGEKVFLECVQDMDHENMFWYRQDPGLGLRLIYFSYDVKMKEKGDIPEGYSVSREKKERFSLILESASTNQTSMYLCASSFRGTGSPETQYFGPGTRLLVL.

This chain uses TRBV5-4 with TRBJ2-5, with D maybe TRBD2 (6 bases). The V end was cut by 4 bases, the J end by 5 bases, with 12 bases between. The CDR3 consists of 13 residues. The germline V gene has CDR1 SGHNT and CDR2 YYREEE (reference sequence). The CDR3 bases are TGTGCCAGCAGCAATAGCGGCCGGGAGACCCAGTACTTC. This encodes CASSNSGRETQYF.

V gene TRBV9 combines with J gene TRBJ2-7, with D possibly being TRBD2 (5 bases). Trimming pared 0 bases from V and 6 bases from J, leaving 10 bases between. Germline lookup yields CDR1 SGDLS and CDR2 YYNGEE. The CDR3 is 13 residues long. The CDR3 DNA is TGTGCCAGCAGCGTAGAAGCCCGGGGCGAGCAGTACTTC. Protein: CASSVEARGEQYF.

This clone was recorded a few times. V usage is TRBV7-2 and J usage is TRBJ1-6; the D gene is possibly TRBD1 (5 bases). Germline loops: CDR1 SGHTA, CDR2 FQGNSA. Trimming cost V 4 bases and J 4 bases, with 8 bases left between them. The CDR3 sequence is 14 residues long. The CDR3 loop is CASSSRQYNSPLHF. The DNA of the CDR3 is TGTGCCAGCAGCTCTAGACAGTATAATTCACCCCTCCACTTT.

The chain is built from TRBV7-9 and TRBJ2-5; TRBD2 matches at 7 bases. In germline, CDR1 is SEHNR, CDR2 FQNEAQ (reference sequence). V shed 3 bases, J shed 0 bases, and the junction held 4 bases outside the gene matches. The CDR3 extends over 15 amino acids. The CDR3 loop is CASSFPGRYQETQYF. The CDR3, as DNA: TGTGCCAGCAGCTTCCCCGGGAGGTACCAAGAGACCCAGTACTTC.

The CDR3 sequence is CASSQGRQYEQYF. Here the CDR3 DNA reads TGCGCCAGCAGCCAAGGTCGACAGTACGAGCAGTACTTC. The chain recombines TRBV4-3 with TRBJ2-7; a weak D match, TRBD1 (5 bases). CDR3 length equals 13 residues. The germline gives CDR1 LGHNA, CDR2 YSLEER. V was shortened by 1 base and J by 4 bases, with 8 bases between the two germline ends.

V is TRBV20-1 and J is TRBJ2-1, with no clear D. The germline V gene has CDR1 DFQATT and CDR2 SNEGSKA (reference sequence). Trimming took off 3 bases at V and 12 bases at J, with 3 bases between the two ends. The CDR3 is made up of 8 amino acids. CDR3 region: CSASLQFF. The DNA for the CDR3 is TGCAGTGCTAGTCTGCAGTTCTTC.

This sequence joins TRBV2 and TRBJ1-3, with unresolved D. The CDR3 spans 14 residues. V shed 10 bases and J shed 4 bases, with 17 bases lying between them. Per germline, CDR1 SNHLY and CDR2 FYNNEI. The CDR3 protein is CATKENSRGNTIYF. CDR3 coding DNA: TGTGCCACCAAAGAGAACTCGCGGGGAAACACCATATATTTT.

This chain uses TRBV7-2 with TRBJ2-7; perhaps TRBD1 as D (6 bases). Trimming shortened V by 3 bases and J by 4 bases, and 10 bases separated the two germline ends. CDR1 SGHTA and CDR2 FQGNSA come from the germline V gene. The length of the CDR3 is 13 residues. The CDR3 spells CASSLPRGYEQYF. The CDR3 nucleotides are TGTGCCAGCAGCTTGCCGAGGGGGTACGAGCAGTACTTC.

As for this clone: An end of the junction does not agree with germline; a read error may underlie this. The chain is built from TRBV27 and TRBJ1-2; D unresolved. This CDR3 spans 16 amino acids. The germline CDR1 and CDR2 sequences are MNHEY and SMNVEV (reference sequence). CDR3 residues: CASSLWASTANYGYTF. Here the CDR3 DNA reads TGTGCCAGCAGCTTATGGGCAAGCACAGCTAACTATGGCTACACCTTC.

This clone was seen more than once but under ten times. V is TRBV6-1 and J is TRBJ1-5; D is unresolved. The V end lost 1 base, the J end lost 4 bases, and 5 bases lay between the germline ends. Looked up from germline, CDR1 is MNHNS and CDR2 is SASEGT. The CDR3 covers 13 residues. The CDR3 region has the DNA TGTGCCAGCAGTGAAGTGACTAATCAGCCCCAGCATTTT. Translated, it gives CASSEVTNQPQHF.

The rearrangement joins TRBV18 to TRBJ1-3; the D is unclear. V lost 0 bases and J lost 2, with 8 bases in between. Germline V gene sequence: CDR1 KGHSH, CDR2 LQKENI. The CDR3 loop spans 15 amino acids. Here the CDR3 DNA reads TGTGCCAGCTCACCACCGACGGCGGCTGGAAACACCATATATTTT. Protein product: CASSPPTAAGNTIYF.